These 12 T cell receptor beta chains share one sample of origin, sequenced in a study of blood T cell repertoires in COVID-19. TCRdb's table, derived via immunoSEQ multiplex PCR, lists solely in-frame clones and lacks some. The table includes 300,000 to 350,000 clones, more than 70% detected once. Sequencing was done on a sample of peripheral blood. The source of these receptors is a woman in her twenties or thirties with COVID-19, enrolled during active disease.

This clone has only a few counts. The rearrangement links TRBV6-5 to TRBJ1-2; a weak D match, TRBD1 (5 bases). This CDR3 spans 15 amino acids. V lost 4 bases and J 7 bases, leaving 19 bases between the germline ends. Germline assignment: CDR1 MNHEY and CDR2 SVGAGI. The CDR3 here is CASSFGSKGDAGYTF. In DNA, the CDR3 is TGTGCCAGCAGTTTCGGCTCGAAAGGGGATGCTGGCTACACCTTC.

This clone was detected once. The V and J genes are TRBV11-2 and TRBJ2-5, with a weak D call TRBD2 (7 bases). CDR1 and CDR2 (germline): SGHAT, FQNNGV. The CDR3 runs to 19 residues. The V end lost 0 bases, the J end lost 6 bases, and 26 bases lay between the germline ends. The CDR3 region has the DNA TGTGCCAGCAGCTTAGAATCTTGGGGGGGCCCCCTGGGTGAAAAGACCCAGTACTTC. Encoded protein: CASSLESWGGPLGEKTQYF.

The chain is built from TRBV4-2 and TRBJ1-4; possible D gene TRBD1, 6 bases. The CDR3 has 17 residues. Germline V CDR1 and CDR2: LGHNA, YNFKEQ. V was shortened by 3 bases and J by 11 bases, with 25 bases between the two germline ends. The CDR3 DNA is TGTGCCAGCAGCCAGGGGGGGCCGGGACACATCTTCATGAAACTGTTTTTT. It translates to CASSQGGPGHIFMKLFF.

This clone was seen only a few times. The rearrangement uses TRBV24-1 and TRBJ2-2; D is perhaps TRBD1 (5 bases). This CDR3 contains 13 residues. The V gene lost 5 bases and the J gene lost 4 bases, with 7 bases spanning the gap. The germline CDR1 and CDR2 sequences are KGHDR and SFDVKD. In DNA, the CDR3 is TGTGCCACCAGTGCAGGGATCACCGGGGAGCTGTTTTTT. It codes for CATSAGITGELFF.

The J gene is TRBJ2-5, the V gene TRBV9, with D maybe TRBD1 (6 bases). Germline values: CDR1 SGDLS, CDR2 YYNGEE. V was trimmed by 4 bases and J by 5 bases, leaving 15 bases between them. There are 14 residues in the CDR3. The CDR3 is CASSWGQGIETQYF. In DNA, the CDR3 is TGTGCCAGCAGCTGGGGGCAGGGGATTGAGACCCAGTACTTC.

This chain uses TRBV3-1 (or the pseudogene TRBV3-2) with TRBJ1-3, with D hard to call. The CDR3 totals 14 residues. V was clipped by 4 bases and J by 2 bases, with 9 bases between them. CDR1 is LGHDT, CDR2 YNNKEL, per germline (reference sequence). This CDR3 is CASSLSATGNTIYF. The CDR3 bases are TGTGCCAGCAGCCTCAGCGCCACTGGAAACACCATATATTTT.

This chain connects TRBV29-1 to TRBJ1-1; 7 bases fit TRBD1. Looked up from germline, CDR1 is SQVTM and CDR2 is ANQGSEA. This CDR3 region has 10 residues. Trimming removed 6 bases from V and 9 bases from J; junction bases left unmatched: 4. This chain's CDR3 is CSVQTGKAFF. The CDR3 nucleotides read TGCAGCGTACAGACAGGGAAAGCTTTCTTT.

For the CDR3, the DNA is TGTGCCAGCAGACAACGGTCTAGCGGGGGGCCCAGCACAGATACGCAGTATTTT. Its protein is CASRQRSSGGPSTDTQYF. This sequence joins TRBV7-2 and TRBJ2-3; 11 bases fit TRBD2. Germline lookup yields CDR1 SGHTA and CDR2 FQGNSA. The CDR3 sequence is 18 residues long. The J segment lost 0 bases and the V segment lost 6 bases, leaving 11 bases of the junction unmatched.

The CDR3 is CASSPRVSAGALSYNEQFF. In DNA form, the CDR3 reads TGTGCCAGCTCACCACGGGTGTCAGCGGGGGCCCTCTCCTACAATGAGCAGTTCTTC. The chain recombines TRBV18 with TRBJ2-1; 8 bases align to TRBD2. The CDR3 is 19 amino acids. Germline V lookup: CDR1 KGHSH, CDR2 LQKENI. Trimming removed 1 base from V and 0 bases from J; junction bases left unmatched: 11.

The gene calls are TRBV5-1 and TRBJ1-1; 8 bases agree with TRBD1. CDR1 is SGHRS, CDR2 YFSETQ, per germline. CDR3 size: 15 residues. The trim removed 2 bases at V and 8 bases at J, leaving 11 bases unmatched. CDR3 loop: CASSLLIAGQAEAFF. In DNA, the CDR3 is TGCGCCAGCAGCTTATTAATCGCGGGACAGGCGGAAGCTTTCTTT.

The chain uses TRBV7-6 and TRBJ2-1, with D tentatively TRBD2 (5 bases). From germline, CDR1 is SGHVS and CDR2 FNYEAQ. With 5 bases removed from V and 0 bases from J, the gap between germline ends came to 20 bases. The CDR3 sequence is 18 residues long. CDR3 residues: CASSLLMGDFSSYNEQFF. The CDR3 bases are TGTGCCAGCAGCCTCCTAATGGGAGATTTCAGCTCCTACAATGAGCAGTTCTTC.

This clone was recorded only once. The chain's CDR3 is CASSPRTGLTEKLFF. The CDR3 DNA follows: TGTGCCAGCAGCCCCCGGACAGGGCTTACGGAAAAACTGTTTTTT. The chain employs TRBV5-6 and TRBJ1-4, with 8 nucleotides matching TRBD1. The germline V gene encodes CDR1 SGHDT and CDR2 YYEEEE. V gave up 4 bases and J gave up 8 bases; unmatched junction bases: 10. The CDR3 extends over 15 amino acids. Full variable domain (missing parts from reference TRBV5-6 and TRBJ1-4): DAGVTQSPTHLIKTRGQQVTLRCSPKSGHDTVSWYQQALGQGPQFIFQYYEEEERQRGNFPDRFSGHQFPNYSSELNVNALLLGDSALYLCASSPRTGLTEKLFFGSGTQLSVL.